This section outlines one T cell receptor (beta chain) sequence together with its context. Its antigen is still unknown. Assay: immunoSEQ multiplex PCR; the TCRdb copy retains only in-frame clones and omits some. The table records tens of thousands of clones, roughly 91% of them present only once. These data are taken from a study of OX40 agonist ivuxolimab in advanced cancers. About the study: Patients were treated with ivuxolimab, an agonistic anti-OX40 (CD134) antibody. Recorded diagnoses for dose-escalation patients were hepatocellular carcinoma, melanoma, renal cell or head and neck cancer.

Notes on the study in general: Among patients with partial responses at 0.1-3.0 mg/kg, clonal expansion was among the lowest.

Germline CDR1 and CDR2: MDHEN and SYDVKM. The CDR3 is 15 residues long. The V gene lost 5 bases and the J gene lost 4 bases, with 17 bases spanning the gap. Sequenced material: CD4+ or CD8+ T cells sorted from blood, taken in a trial of the OX40 agonist ivuxolimab. The rearrangement uses TRBV28 and TRBJ1-2; a weak D match, TRBD1 (6 bases). The source is an adult with an advanced solid tumor such as melanoma, head and neck, liver or kidney cancer. As DNA, the CDR3 is TGTGCCAGCAGTCTGGGTGGGGGGCTGATCTATGGCTACACCTTC. It is translated as CASSLGGGLIYGYTF.